The 23 T cell receptor beta chains in this list originate from one sample, sequenced in a study of blood T cell repertoires in COVID-19 (dated by TCRdb to 2018 to 2020). The protocol used for the library was the immunoSEQ multiplex PCR assay. Held by TCRdb, this immuneACCESS table contains in-frame sequences only and omits some clones. Under half of the omission traces to an unresolved V gene where checked; the cause of the rest is unknown. The sample table lists over 200,000 clones, 85% to 90% of them with a count of one. 3% to 3.5% of the sample lies in the top ten. Sequencing was performed on PBMCs or T cells enriched from blood (not recorded which). The receptors come from a woman aged 50 to 65 in a cohort exposed to, infected with or recovered from COVID-19 (not recorded which).

V and J are TRBV6-1 and TRBJ1-1, with D possibly matching TRBD1 (6 bases). Germline V lookup: CDR1 MNHNS, CDR2 SASEGT. Trimming cost V 2 bases and J 11 bases, with 21 bases left between them. The CDR3 is 15 amino acids. The DNA of the CDR3 is TGTGCCAGCAGTGAATGGGGGCCTGTCGGTTTGGCGGCTTTCTTT. Its translation is CASSEWGPVGLAAFF.

The rearrangement uses TRBV5-4 and TRBJ2-5; tentatively, D is TRBD2 (6 bases). This CDR3 region has 15 residues. V was trimmed by 1 base and J by 2 bases, leaving 12 bases between them. Germline CDR1 SGHNT, CDR2 YYREEE (reference sequence). The CDR3 here is CASSLNGGRQETQYF. CDR3 sequence (DNA): TGTGCCAGCAGCTTGAATGGGGGGAGGCAAGAGACCCAGTACTTC.

The CDR3 region is CASSRPGQALTEAFF. The CDR3 DNA reads as TGCGCCAGCAGCCGTCCTGGACAGGCGCTGACTGAAGCTTTCTTT. The chain carries TRBV4-1 and TRBJ1-1; TRBD1 aligns across 7 bases. This CDR3 region has 15 residues. Germline V lookup: CDR1 MGHRA, CDR2 YSYEKL. V lost 4 bases and J lost 5; bases outside the gene matches: 10.

The CDR3 reads CASSQGLRETGNTIYF. CDR3 nucleotides: TGTGCCAGCAGCCAAGGACTTAGGGAGACTGGAAACACCATATATTTT. The V call is TRBV4-2, the J call TRBJ1-3; D is uncertain. This CDR3 comprises 16 residues. Per germline, CDR1 LGHNA and CDR2 YNFKEQ. Trimming pared 1 base from V and 2 bases from J, leaving 12 bases between.

The V call is TRBV21-1, the J call TRBJ2-7; the table's D call, TRBD1, has no DNA check behind it. TRBV21-1 is a pseudogene. The CDR3 spans 14 residues. The CDR3 DNA is TGTGCCAGCAGCCCAGGGCAGGCCTCCTACGAGCAGTACTTC. Protein: CASSPGQASYEQYF.

The genes are TRBV7-9 and TRBJ2-1; TRBD2 aligns across 8 bases. The CDR3 has 16 residues. Germline values: CDR1 SEHNR, CDR2 FQNEAQ (reference sequence). Trimming took 1 base from V and 8 from J; bases not matched to a gene: 10. For the CDR3, the DNA is TGTGCCAGCAGCTTAGACCCTGCGGGGGGTTTGGATGAGCAGTTCTTC. This sequence encodes CASSLDPAGGLDEQFF.

In its sample, this clone was seen once. This chain connects TRBV6-5 to TRBJ2-1, with TRBD1 identical over 11 bases. The CDR3 runs to 13 residues. CDR1 is MNHEY and CDR2 is SVGAGI in the germline V gene. V lost 6 bases and J lost 8; bases outside the gene matches: 3. CDR3 in amino acids: CASRGTGGHEQFF. CDR3 DNA: TGTGCCAGCAGGGGGACAGGGGGTCATGAGCAGTTCTTC.

This clone has just a few counts. The rearrangement links TRBV7-2 to TRBJ1-1, with 7 bases aligning to TRBD1. The trim removed 3 bases at V and 6 bases at J, leaving 4 bases unmatched. CDR1 and CDR2 (germline): SGHTA, FQGNSA. This CDR3 comprises 13 residues. The CDR3: CASSLKGAAEAFF. Here the CDR3 DNA reads TGTGCCAGCAGCTTGAAGGGGGCCGCTGAAGCTTTCTTT.

The chain uses TRBV5-1 and TRBJ1-1; TRBD1 aligns across 7 bases. Germline CDR1 SGHRS, CDR2 YFSETQ. V lost 4 bases and J lost 5; bases outside the gene matches: 8. The CDR3 covers 14 residues. CDR3 in amino acids: CASSKLGTATEAFF. Here the CDR3 DNA reads TGCGCCAGCAGCAAGTTGGGGACAGCAACTGAAGCTTTCTTT.

The chain is built from TRBV29-1 and TRBJ1-1, with 9 nucleotides matching TRBD1. The ends lost 6 bases at V and 3 bases at J; junction bases unmatched: 5. CDR1 is SQVTM, CDR2 ANQGSEA, per germline. The CDR3 contains 13 residues. The CDR3 region has the DNA TGCAGCGTCACACAGGGGGCGGACACTGAAGCTTTCTTT. Translating gives CSVTQGADTEAFF. The variable domain in full, completed from reference TRBV29-1 and TRBJ1-1, reads SAVISQKPSRDICQRGTSLTIQCQVDSQVTMMFWYRQQPGQSLTLIATANQGSEATYESGFVIDKFPISRPNLTFSTLTVSNMSPEDSSIYLCSVTQGADTEAFFGQGTRLTVV.

V usage is TRBV24-1 and J usage is TRBJ2-5; TRBD2 might be the D (5 bases). The ends were cut back, 6 bases at V and 5 bases at J, with 12 bases in the middle. CDR3 length equals 13 residues. Looked up from germline, CDR1 is KGHDR and CDR2 is SFDVKD. The CDR3 DNA is TGTGCCACCAGTAGTGCCGGGGAGGAGACCCAGTACTTC. This sequence encodes CATSSAGEETQYF.

This chain uses TRBV30 with TRBJ1-6; maybe TRBD1 (5 bases). This CDR3 spans 13 amino acids. V lost 1 base, J lost 10 bases, and 11 bases lay in between. Germline CDR1 reads GTSNPN; CDR2 reads SVGIG (reference sequence). The CDR3 DNA follows: TGTGCCTGGAGTGAGACAGACAGCTCACCCCTCCACTTT. Translation gives CAWSETDSSPLHF.

The chain carries TRBV7-3 and TRBJ1-2; 9 bases map to TRBD1. CDR3 size: 13 residues. Unmatched junction bases numbered 0, after V lost 3 bases and J lost 4 bases. Germline loops: CDR1 SGHTA, CDR2 FQGTGA. CDR3 coding DNA: TGTGCCAGCAGCTTGACAGGGGGCTATGGCTACACCTTC. Its translation is CASSLTGGYGYTF.

This clone was recorded only once. The chain joins TRBV9 to TRBJ2-3; possibly TRBD1 for D (5 bases). The germline V gene encodes CDR1 SGDLS and CDR2 YYNGEE. Between the trimmed V and J ends, which lost 5 bases and 6 bases, there was a span of 7 bases. The CDR3 contains 11 residues. The CDR3 reads CASSKGDTQYF. Here the CDR3 DNA reads TGTGCCAGCAGTAAGGGGGATACGCAGTATTTT. Using reference TRBV9 and TRBJ2-3 for the parts outside the CDR3, the full variable domain is DSGVTQTPKHLITATGQRVTLRCSPRSGDLSVYWYQQSLDQGLQFLIQYYNGEERAKGNILERFSAQQFPDLHSELNLSSLELGDSALYFCASSKGDTQYFGPGTRLTVL.

CDR3 bases: TGTGCCACCAGCAGAGATCGAGCGGCAGTGGAGACCGGGGAGCTGTTTTTT. It translates to CATSRDRAAVETGELFF. V gene TRBV15 combines with J gene TRBJ2-2, with D perhaps matching TRBD2 (5 bases). Trimming cost V 0 bases and J 5 bases, with 16 bases left between them. Germline values: CDR1 LNHNV, CDR2 YYDKDF (reference sequence). CDR3 length: 17 amino acids.

This clone was counted a few times. The chain uses TRBV3-1 (or the pseudogene TRBV3-2) and TRBJ1-2, with TRBD1 matching over 8 bases. This CDR3 has 13 residues. The junction had 3 bases not matched to a gene; V was cut back by 2 bases and J by 7 bases. The germline CDR1 and CDR2 sequences are LGHDT and YNNKEL (reference sequence). The CDR3 loop reads CASSQPGGGGYTF. The CDR3 nucleotides read TGTGCCAGCAGCCAACCAGGGGGCGGTGGCTACACCTTC.

The chain joins TRBV13 to TRBJ2-5; the match to TRBD1 covers 8 bases. J was trimmed by 1 base and V by 5 bases; bases with no gene match: 6. This CDR3 comprises 15 residues. Looked up from germline, CDR1 is PRHDT and CDR2 is FYEKMQ (reference sequence). CDR3 nucleotides: TGTGCCAGCAGCCTAAGGACAGGGAGCCAAGAGACCCAGTACTTC. Translating gives CASSLRTGSQETQYF.

The chain has TRBV19 and TRBJ1-2; 9 bases map to TRBD1. There are 16 residues in the CDR3. V lost 6 bases to trimming and J lost 3 bases; unmatched junction nucleotides: 11. Germline V gives CDR1 LNHDA, CDR2 SQIVND (reference sequence). The chain's CDR3 is CASRQGARLTDYGYTF. The CDR3 DNA follows: TGTGCCAGTAGACAGGGGGCCCGCCTAACCGACTATGGCTACACCTTC.

The CDR3 DNA is TGTGCCAGCTCACCCACAAACAGCGGTGAAAAACTGTTTTTT. Amino acids: CASSPTNSGEKLFF. This sequence joins TRBV18 and TRBJ1-4; D unclear. Germline values: CDR1 KGHSH, CDR2 LQKENI. This CDR3 comprises 14 residues. The germline V and J ends were trimmed by 3 bases and 7 bases, with 12 bases remaining between them. The full variable domain, rest sourced from reference TRBV18 and TRBJ1-4, is NAGVMQNPRHLVRRRGQEARLRCSPMKGHSHVYWYRQLPEEGLKFMVYLQKENIIDESGMPKERFSAEFPKEGPSILRIQQVVRGDSAAYFCASSPTNSGEKLFFGSGTQLSVL.

This chain connects TRBV14 to TRBJ2-1; TRBD1 might be the D (5 bases). Germline V gene lookup returns CDR1 SGHDN and CDR2 FVKESK. The CDR3 is made up of 15 amino acids. The V end was cut by 4 bases, the J end by 2 bases, with 12 bases between. The CDR3 region is CASSPRTPPYNEQFF. The CDR3 DNA follows: TGTGCCAGCAGCCCCAGGACACCGCCCTACAATGAGCAGTTCTTC.

The chain uses TRBV6-2 or TRBV6-3 and TRBJ2-1, with a weak D call TRBD2 (5 bases). This CDR3 region has 15 residues. CDR1 MNHEY and CDR2 SVGEGT come from the germline V gene. The V gene lost 4 bases and the J gene lost 4 bases, with 14 bases spanning the gap. CDR3 region: CASSFATTKYNEQFF. For the CDR3, the DNA is TGTGCCAGCAGTTTTGCGACTACCAAATACAATGAGCAGTTCTTC.

CDR3 sequence: CASSVAPLAGTDTQYF. The CDR3 DNA reads TGTGCCAGCAGCGTAGCTCCCCTAGCAGGCACAGATACGCAGTATTTT. The chain is built from TRBV9 and TRBJ2-3, with D perhaps TRBD2 (5 bases). This CDR3 spans 16 amino acids. Germline CDR1 is SGDLS and CDR2 is YYNGEE. V lost 0 bases and J lost 1, with 12 bases in between. The variable domain in full, completed from reference TRBV9 and TRBJ2-3, reads DSGVTQTPKHLITATGQRVTLRCSPRSGDLSVYWYQQSLDQGLQFLIQYYNGEERAKGNILERFSAQQFPDLHSELNLSSLELGDSALYFCASSVAPLAGTDTQYFGPGTRLTVL.

J is TRBJ1-3 and V is TRBV6-5; D gene unclear. With 5 bases removed from V and 4 bases from J, the gap between germline ends came to 9 bases. Germline V gives CDR1 MNHEY, CDR2 SVGAGI. This CDR3 contains 13 residues. The CDR3, as DNA: TGTGCCAGCAGTAAAAAGACAGGAAACACCATATATTTT. It translates to CASSKKTGNTIYF.